These 26 T cell receptor beta chains were all obtained from the same sample, sequenced in a study of identical twins. MiXCR, run by TCRdb on the 5' RACE reads, gives a single entry per CDR3 protein. Of about 240,000 distinct CDR3 sequences in the sample, about 10% were seen once. What was sequenced was memory T cells sorted from blood. The receptors stem from a middle-aged man in good health.

This clonotype was found a few times. This rearrangement joins TRBV11-3 to TRBJ2-2, with no clear D. V lost 0 bases and J 7 bases, leaving 6 bases between the germline ends. CDR1 and CDR2 from the germline V gene are SGHNT and YENEEA. This CDR3 has 13 amino acids. The CDR3 DNA follows: TGTGCCAGCAGCTTAGATCTAGGCGGGGAGCTGTTTTTT. Protein: CASSLDLGGELFF.

Only a few counts were recorded for this clonotype. This chain links TRBV28 with TRBJ1-2, with D possibly being TRBD1 (5 bases). V gave up 7 bases and J gave up 6 bases, with 18 bases separating them. Germline V gives CDR1 MDHEN, CDR2 SYDVKM. The CDR3 runs to 14 residues. The DNA of the CDR3 is TGTGCCAGCATCCCCGGGGGGGGAGGCGATGGCTACACCTTC. Amino acid sequence: CASIPGGGGDGYTF.

This clonotype has just a few counts. The chain carries TRBV5-5 and TRBJ2-7, with 14 bases that match TRBD2. The germline gives CDR1 SGHKS, CDR2 YYEKEE (reference sequence). Trimming removed 3 bases from V and 7 bases from J; junction bases left unmatched: 12. The CDR3 extends over 17 amino acids. The CDR3 region is CASSSGRLAGGLNEQYF. The DNA for the CDR3 is TGTGCCAGCAGCTCGGGAAGACTAGCGGGGGGGCTTAATGAGCAGTACTTC.

In its sample, this clonotype was seen a few times. The V call is TRBV4-3, the J call TRBJ2-5; D is perhaps TRBD1 or TRBD2 (5 bases each). V lost 4 bases and J lost 4, with 13 bases in between. The CDR3 runs 14 residues. Germline CDR1 reads LGHNA; CDR2 reads YSLEER. Here the CDR3 DNA reads TGCGCCAGCAGCCCGGGACCCCCTGGAGAGACCCAGTACTTC. Residues: CASSPGPPGETQYF.

Many counts were recorded for this clonotype. The genes are TRBV4-2 and TRBJ1-1; D unclear. CDR3 length: 11 residues. Trimming left V 0 bases short and J 7 bases short, with 3 bases between. The germline V gene encodes CDR1 LGHNA and CDR2 YNFKEQ. The CDR3 loop is CASSQEDEAFF. The DNA for the CDR3 is TGTGCCAGCAGCCAAGAGGATGAAGCTTTCTTT.

This rearrangement joins TRBV6-2 or TRBV6-3 to TRBJ2-7; D gene uncertain. The germline gives CDR1 MNHEY, CDR2 SVGEGT. The CDR3 sequence is 13 residues long. With 1 base removed from V and 3 bases from J, the gap between germline ends came to 7 bases. CDR3 bases: TGTGCCAGCAGTTACTACGGCGGCTACGAGCAGTACTTC. This encodes CASSYYGGYEQYF.

The chain carries TRBV3-1 and TRBJ1-2; TRBD1 aligns across 9 bases. The germline V gene has CDR1 LGHDT and CDR2 YNNKEL (reference sequence). The V gene end was trimmed by 2 bases and the J gene end by 6 bases; junction bases not matched to a gene: 7. The CDR3 is 15 amino acids. DNA for the CDR3: TGTGCCAGCAGCCAAAGGGGCAGGACAGGGGATGGCTACACCTTC. Protein: CASSQRGRTGDGYTF.

The chain has TRBV5-1 and TRBJ2-7, with TRBD2 matching over 7 bases. The V segment lost 2 bases and the J segment 3 bases; nucleotides outside the gene matches: 5. This CDR3 contains 14 residues. Germline CDR1 reads SGHRS; CDR2 reads YFSETQ. Here the CDR3 reads CASSFTGGGYEQYF. DNA for the CDR3: TGCGCCAGCAGCTTTACTGGGGGGGGCTACGAGCAGTACTTC.

This clonotype was counted only a few times. This chain uses TRBV7-2 with TRBJ2-5; 7 nucleotides agree with TRBD2. The CDR3 loop spans 14 amino acids. Trimming cost V 4 bases and J 3 bases; bases outside gene matches: 5. Germline V lookup: CDR1 SGHTA, CDR2 FQGNSA. CDR3 bases: TGTGCCAGCAGCTCCCAGGGAGGGAAAGAGACCCAGTACTTC. This translates into CASSSQGGKETQYF.

This clonotype has ten or more counts. This rearrangement joins TRBV5-1 to TRBJ2-3; D uncertain. Trimming removed 0 bases from V and 5 bases from J, with 10 bases in between. The CDR3 contains 14 residues. Germline assignment: CDR1 SGHRS and CDR2 YFSETQ. In DNA, the CDR3 is TGCGCCAGCAGCTTGGCCGGAAGGGAAGATACGCAGTATTTT. It translates to CASSLAGREDTQYF.

The genes are TRBV10-3 and TRBJ2-6; D is unresolved. From germline, CDR1 is ENHRY and CDR2 SYGVKD. This CDR3 has 16 residues. V shed 10 bases and J shed 0 bases, with 16 bases lying between them. CDR3 amino acids: CATTGGPTSGANVLTF. For the CDR3, the DNA is TGTGCCACCACGGGCGGACCGACCTCTGGGGCCAACGTCCTGACTTTC.

This clonotype has just a few counts. V and J are TRBV12-3 or TRBV12-4 and TRBJ1-3, with D uncertain. The CDR3 contains 15 residues. V lost 1 base and J lost 1, with 8 bases in between. The CDR3 region has the DNA TGTGCCAGCAGTTTAGAGCGGGCATCTGGAAACACCATATATTTT. It specifies CASSLERASGNTIYF.

This clonotype was observed a handful of times. The rearrangement links TRBV7-2 to TRBJ2-5; D is undetermined. CDR3 length: 15 amino acids. Trimming shortened V by 1 base and J by 3 bases, and 12 bases separated the two germline ends. The germline gives CDR1 SGHTA, CDR2 FQGNSA. The DNA for the CDR3 is TGTGCCAGCAGCTTAGGGGGAAGAGCTAAAGAGACCCAGTACTTC. Protein: CASSLGGRAKETQYF.

This clonotype has a handful of counts. The CDR3 DNA reads TGCAGTGCAGAGCCCACAGGGGACCCCTACGAGCAGTACTTC. Protein sequence: CSAEPTGDPYEQYF. The chain employs TRBV20-1 and TRBJ2-7; TRBD1 aligns across 7 bases. The CDR3 has 14 amino acids. The V gene end was trimmed by 6 bases and the J gene end by 2 bases; junction bases not matched to a gene: 10. The germline V gene has CDR1 DFQATT and CDR2 SNEGSKA (reference sequence).

In this sample, this clonotype turned up many times. The chain recombines TRBV20-1 with TRBJ2-5, with a possible D match to TRBD2 (6 bases). The CDR3 covers 16 residues. V lost 1 base and J lost 2, with 17 bases in between. Germline lookup yields CDR1 DFQATT and CDR2 SNEGSKA (reference sequence). In DNA, the CDR3 is TGCAGTGCTAGAGTCATGAAGGAGGGGTTACAAGAGACCCAGTACTTC. Its translation is CSARVMKEGLQETQYF.

This clonotype was seen ten or more times. The V gene is TRBV7-2, the J gene TRBJ2-7; 9 bases line up with TRBD2. The trim removed 4 bases at V and 7 bases at J, leaving 5 bases unmatched. CDR1 and CDR2 from the germline V gene are SGHTA and FQGNSA. This CDR3 is built from 13 residues. CDR3 sequence reads: CASSSSGDGEQYF. CDR3 DNA sequence: TGTGCCAGCAGCTCTAGCGGGGACGGGGAGCAGTACTTC.

This clonotype appeared a few times. The CDR3 loop is CASSARTGLDYNEKLFF. The DNA for the CDR3 is TGTGCCAGCAGCGCCCGAACAGGGTTAGATTATAATGAAAAACTGTTTTTT. V usage is TRBV7-8 and J usage is TRBJ1-4; possible D gene TRBD1, 6 bases. The length of the CDR3 is 17 residues. Trimming stripped 5 bases from V and 4 bases from J, with 20 bases between. Germline V gene lookup returns CDR1 SGHVS and CDR2 FQNEAQ.

To note about this clonotype: This sequence may be a read error, since a much larger clone differs from it by one base. The chain links TRBV19 to TRBJ2-1; D call uncertain. The CDR3 spans 11 residues. Germline V CDR1 and CDR2: LNHDA, SQIVND (reference sequence). CDR3 DNA sequence: TGTGCCAGTAGTCTCTTCAATGTGCAGTTCTTC. This sequence encodes CASSLFNVQFF. The full variable domain, its missing parts supplied by reference TRBV19 and TRBJ2-1, is DGGITQSPKYLFRKEGQNVTLSCEQNLNHDAMYWYRQDPGQGLRLIYYSQIVNDFQKGDIAEGYSVSREKKESFPLTVTSAQKNPTAFYLCASSLFNVQFFGPGTRLTVL.

This sequence joins TRBV20-1 and TRBJ2-1; 7 bases match TRBD2. This CDR3 comprises 16 residues. The germline CDR1 and CDR2 sequences are DFQATT and SNEGSKA (reference sequence). V trimming: 6 bases; J trimming: 4 bases; junction bases outside the gene matches: 15. CDR3 protein: CSAQPLGEGLYNEQFF. In DNA form, the CDR3 reads TGCAGTGCCCAGCCCTTAGGGGAGGGCCTATACAATGAGCAGTTCTTC.

The chain joins TRBV2 to TRBJ2-7; 8 bases line up with TRBD1. Germline CDR1 reads SNHLY; CDR2 reads FYNNEI. The CDR3 contains 13 residues. Trimming at V came to 6 bases and at J to 3 bases, leaving 4 bases not matched to a gene. CDR3: CASSRTGLYEQYF. The CDR3 DNA sequence: TGTGCCAGCAGCCGGACAGGGCTCTACGAGCAGTACTTC.

The CDR3: CASSLEGLETQYF. The CDR3 DNA follows: TGTGCCAGCAGTTTGGAAGGGCTGGAGACCCAGTACTTC. The chain is built from TRBV2 and TRBJ2-5; D not resolved. The V end lost 5 bases, the J end lost 5 bases, and 12 bases lay between the germline ends. This CDR3 has 13 amino acids. Germline lookup yields CDR1 SNHLY and CDR2 FYNNEI. The variable domain in full, with the rest retrieved from reference TRBV2 and TRBJ2-5, is EPEVTQTPSHQVTQMGQEVILRCVPISNHLYFYWYRQILGQKVEFLVSFYNNEISEKSEIFDDQFSVERPDGSNFTLKIRSTKLEDSAMYFCASSLEGLETQYFGPGTRLLVL.

This chain uses TRBV6-5 with TRBJ1-2; D unclear. Trimming removed 2 bases from V and 7 bases from J, with 11 bases in between. Germline V gene lookup returns CDR1 MNHEY and CDR2 SVGAGI. The CDR3 runs to 13 residues. The CDR3 reads CASSYIGSRGYTF. As DNA, the CDR3 is TGTGCCAGCAGTTACATAGGATCCCGTGGCTACACCTTC.

A few counts support this clonotype. The chain is built from TRBV7-9 and TRBJ1-1; 8 positions match TRBD1. The CDR3 has 15 amino acids. The ends lost 6 bases at V and 0 bases at J; junction bases unmatched: 6. Germline V gives CDR1 SEHNR, CDR2 FQNEAQ (reference sequence). This CDR3 is CASRPGQGMNTEAFF. DNA for the CDR3: TGTGCCAGCAGGCCCGGACAGGGAATGAACACTGAAGCTTTCTTT.

This clonotype was recorded a few times. The J gene is TRBJ2-3, the V gene TRBV5-1, with D hard to call. The CDR3 sequence is 15 residues long. From germline, CDR1 is SGHRS and CDR2 YFSETQ. The V and J ends lost 0 bases and 4 bases respectively, with 12 bases between them. CDR3: CASSLALLGADTQYF. The CDR3 DNA reads TGCGCCAGCAGCTTGGCACTCTTGGGTGCAGATACGCAGTATTTT.

This clonotype occurred many times. The chain couples TRBV6-1 to TRBJ2-1, with TRBD1 matching over 7 bases. Germline V gene data show CDR1 as MNHNS and CDR2 as SASEGT. CDR3 length: 15 residues. After removal of 7 bases from V and 8 bases from J, the junction contained 14 bases not matched to a gene. Written as DNA, the CDR3 is TGTGCCAGCAAAAAACAAGGACAGGCGCTGGATGAGCAGTTCTTC. It is translated as CASKKQGQALDEQFF.

The chain couples TRBV27 to TRBJ2-7; no clear D gene. Germline V lookup: CDR1 MNHEY, CDR2 SMNVEV (reference sequence). The CDR3 totals 14 residues. Trimming removed 8 bases from V and 0 bases from J, with 14 bases in between. CDR3 protein: CASRIAWSSYEQYF. For the CDR3, the DNA is TGTGCCAGCCGAATTGCGTGGAGCTCCTACGAGCAGTACTTC.